These 13 T cell receptor beta chains came from one sample sequenced in a study of blood T cell repertoires in COVID-19. The data were produced by immunoSEQ multiplex PCR, yet TCRdb's version contains in-frame clones alone and is incomplete. This sample has 150,000 to 200,000 clones, with roughly 82% found just once. The sample consisted of PBMCs or T cells enriched from blood (not recorded which). The receptors here all came from a woman aged 55-70 years with acute COVID-19.

This clone occurred a few times. This sequence joins TRBV24-1 and TRBJ1-2, with TRBD1 matching over 9 bases. CDR1 is KGHDR and CDR2 is SFDVKD in the germline V gene. Trimming took 4 bases from V and 7 from J; bases not matched to a gene: 9. This CDR3 spans 15 amino acids. CDR3 in amino acids: CATSESGQGRRGYTF. In DNA, the CDR3 is TGTGCCACCAGTGAGTCCGGACAGGGGCGCCGTGGCTACACCTTC.

This clone was seen only once. The chain recombines TRBV7-9 with TRBJ2-2; maybe TRBD1 (6 bases). V lost 5 bases and J lost 0, with 10 bases in between. This CDR3 has 15 residues. Germline CDR1 and CDR2: SEHNR and FQNEAQ (reference sequence). The CDR3 nucleotides read TGTGCCAGCAGCCTACAGGGCCCGAACACCGGGGAGCTGTTTTTT. Amino acid sequence: CASSLQGPNTGELFF.

The rearrangement uses TRBV5-8 and TRBJ2-1; the D gene is possibly TRBD1 (6 bases). V was shortened by 5 bases and J by 4 bases, with 22 bases between the two germline ends. CDR3 length: 17 amino acids. CDR1 and CDR2 from the germline V gene are SGHTS and YDEGEE. The CDR3 loop is CASRGQPPLGIYNEQFF. CDR3 DNA: TGTGCCAGCAGAGGACAGCCTCCCCTTGGGATATACAATGAGCAGTTCTTC.

The V gene is TRBV20-1, the J gene TRBJ2-7, with D maybe TRBD2 (5 bases). Germline lookup yields CDR1 DFQATT and CDR2 SNEGSKA (reference sequence). Trimming cost V 3 bases and J 4 bases, with 10 bases left between them. The CDR3 extends over 12 amino acids. The CDR3 DNA reads as TGCAGTGCTAGTGAGGGAGTTTACGAGCAGTACTTC. Its translation is CSASEGVYEQYF.

This clone was recorded a few times. This sequence joins TRBV2 and TRBJ1-2; perhaps TRBD1 as D (5 bases). Germline V gene lookup returns CDR1 SNHLY and CDR2 FYNNEI. The germline V and J ends were trimmed by 4 bases and 7 bases, with 13 bases remaining between them. The length of the CDR3 is 13 residues. CDR3 bases: TGTGCCAGCAGTGCTGACAGTATCGGTGGCTACACCTTC. Translated, it gives CASSADSIGGYTF.

The V and J genes are TRBV18 and TRBJ1-1, with TRBD1 as a possible D gene (5 bases). The CDR3 has 16 amino acids. V gave up 0 bases and J gave up 5 bases, with 16 bases separating them. Germline assignment: CDR1 KGHSH and CDR2 LQKENI. CDR3 bases: TGTGCCAGCTCACCACCGTCGGTGGGGGGTAGTACTGAAGCTTTCTTT. Translation: CASSPPSVGGSTEAFF.

The chain joins TRBV7-2 to TRBJ2-6; D may be TRBD1 (6 bases). The ends were cut back, 5 bases at V and 0 bases at J, with 14 bases in the middle. Germline loops: CDR1 SGHTA, CDR2 FQGNSA. CDR3 length equals 17 residues. The CDR3 DNA is TGTGCCAGCAGCGTACAGGGCCGTAGCTCTGGGGCCAACGTCCTGACTTTC. It encodes CASSVQGRSSGANVLTF.

This clone was detected only a few times. The chain has TRBV29-1 and TRBJ2-6, with D perhaps TRBD2 (5 bases). This CDR3 region has 13 residues. The germline gives CDR1 SQVTM, CDR2 ANQGSEA. Trimming took off 3 bases at V and 3 bases at J, with 6 bases between the two ends. The DNA for the CDR3 is TGCAGCGTTGATCGGGATGGGGCCAACGTCCTGACTTTC. Translated, it gives CSVDRDGANVLTF.

This clone was detected a few times. The V gene is TRBV14, the J gene TRBJ2-7; D gene unclear. V shed 4 bases and J shed 7 bases, with 20 bases lying between them. This CDR3 has 15 amino acids. Germline CDR1 reads SGHDN; CDR2 reads FVKESK. The CDR3 bases are TGTGCCAGCAGCCCTTACTGGCGGAGCGAGAGGGAGCAGTACTTC. Translated: CASSPYWRSEREQYF.

The rearrangement links TRBV5-1 to TRBJ1-1; D might be TRBD1 (5 bases). CDR3 length: 16 residues. The germline V and J ends were trimmed by 4 bases and 12 bases, with 28 bases remaining between them. The V gene's germline CDR1 is SGHRS and CDR2 YFSETQ. CDR3 in DNA: TGCGCCAGCAGCCCCCTTGTCTTGAATGGAGGCAGGGACTCTTTCTTT. Amino acid sequence: CASSPLVLNGGRDSFF.

V gene TRBV7-2 combines with J gene TRBJ2-7, with 11 bases identical to TRBD2. This CDR3 contains 15 residues. Germline V gives CDR1 SGHTA, CDR2 FQGNSA. The V segment lost 5 bases and the J segment 2 bases; nucleotides outside the gene matches: 5. This CDR3 reads CASSPTGLAAYEQYV. The DNA of the CDR3 is TGTGCCAGCAGCCCTACGGGACTAGCGGCCTACGAGCAGTACGTC.

The V gene is TRBV5-1, the J gene TRBJ2-7; 12 bases are shared with TRBD1. The CDR3 length is 14 residues. Germline assignment: CDR1 SGHRS and CDR2 YFSETQ. Unmatched junction bases numbered 8, after V lost 7 bases and J lost 6 bases. Here the CDR3 reads CASGTGTGGVEQYF. CDR3 DNA sequence: TGCGCCAGCGGCACCGGGACAGGGGGCGTCGAGCAGTACTTC.

This sequence joins TRBV6-5 and TRBJ2-7; D perhaps matches TRBD2 (7 bases). The CDR3 sequence is 14 residues long. Germline V gene data show CDR1 as MNHEY and CDR2 as SVGAGI. Between the trimmed V and J ends, which lost 8 bases and 5 bases, there was a span of 19 bases. The CDR3 DNA reads TGTGCCAGCCACCGGGGGGCCCTGGGCCACGAGCAGTACTTC. Translating gives CASHRGALGHEQYF.